This TCR beta chain derives from a study of T cell responses to AZD1222 COVID-19 vaccine. Overall study results and limits: Most donors were white British and more were female, and clonal diversity was possibly underestimated. Receipt of two AZD1222 doses was followed by a rise in Spike-specific TCR breadth and depth.

Regarding this clone: As yet, its antigen is unknown.

Assay used: immunoSEQ multiplex PCR; TCRdb lists only in-frame clones, some missing. Among some 84,000 clones listed, about 90% were seen once. Germline CDR1 SGHAT, CDR2 FQNNGV. V shed 5 bases, J shed 5 bases, and the junction held 5 bases outside the gene matches. The CDR3 is 13 residues long. This receptor was obtained from an adult in good health. This chain links TRBV11-2 with TRBJ2-7; 8 nucleotides agree with TRBD1. The sequences come from peripheral blood, collected on day 0 of AZD1222 vaccination. CDR3 DNA: TGTGCCAGCAGCCCCGGACAGGGTAACGAGCAGTACTTC. The encoded protein is CASSPGQGNEQYF.